This T cell receptor (beta chain) was documented in a study of T cell responses to AZD1222 COVID-19 vaccine. Findings and caveats of the study: Only after the peak T cell response were repertoires sampled.

CDR3 size: 14 residues. Trimming cost V 3 bases and J 1 base, with 7 bases left between them. Germline-derived CDR1 and CDR2 are ENHRY and SYGVKD. To note about this clone: Its specificity is unknown.

Repertoires were generated with immunoSEQ multiplex PCR, while TCRdb's copy carries only in-frame clones and drops some. The sample shows roughly 100,000 clones, approximately 88% of them seen only once. The gene calls are TRBV10-3 and TRBJ1-5; D remains ambiguous. This sequence was found in an adult in good health. The sequences come from peripheral blood, collected on day 0 of AZD1222 vaccination. The CDR3 bases are TGTGCCATCAGTGACTCTGACAGCAATCAGCCCCAGCATTTT. Translated: CAISDSDSNQPQHF.